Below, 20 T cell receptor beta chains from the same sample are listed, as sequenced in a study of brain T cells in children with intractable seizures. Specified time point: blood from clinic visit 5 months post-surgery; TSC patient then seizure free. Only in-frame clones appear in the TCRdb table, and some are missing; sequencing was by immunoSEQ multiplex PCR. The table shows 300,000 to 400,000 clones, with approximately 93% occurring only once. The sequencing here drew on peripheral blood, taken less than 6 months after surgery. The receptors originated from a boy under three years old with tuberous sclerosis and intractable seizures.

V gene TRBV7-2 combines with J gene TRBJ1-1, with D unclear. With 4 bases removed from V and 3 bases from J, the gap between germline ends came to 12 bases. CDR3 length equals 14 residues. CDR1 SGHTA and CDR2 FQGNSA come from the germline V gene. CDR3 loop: CASSSRTGYTEAFF. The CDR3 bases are TGTGCCAGCAGCTCAAGGACGGGGTACACTGAAGCTTTCTTT.

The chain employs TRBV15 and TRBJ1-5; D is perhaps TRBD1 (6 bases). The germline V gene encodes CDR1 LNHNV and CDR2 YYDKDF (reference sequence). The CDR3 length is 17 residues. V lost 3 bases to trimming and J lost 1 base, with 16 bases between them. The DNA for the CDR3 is TGTGCCACCAGCAGGGGGGGGCGGGACGGAAGCAATCAGCCCCAGCATTTT. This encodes CATSRGGRDGSNQPQHF.

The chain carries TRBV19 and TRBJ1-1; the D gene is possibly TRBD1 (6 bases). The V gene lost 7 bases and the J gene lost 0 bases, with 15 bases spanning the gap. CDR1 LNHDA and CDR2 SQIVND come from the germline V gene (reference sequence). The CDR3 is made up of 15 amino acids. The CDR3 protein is CASNLDRSMNTEAFF. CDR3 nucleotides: TGTGCCAGTAACCTGGACAGATCAATGAACACTGAAGCTTTCTTT.

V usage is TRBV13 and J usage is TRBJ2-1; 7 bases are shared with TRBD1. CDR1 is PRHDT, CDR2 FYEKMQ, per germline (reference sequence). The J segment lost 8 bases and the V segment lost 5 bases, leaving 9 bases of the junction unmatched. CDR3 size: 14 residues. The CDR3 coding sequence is TGTGCCAGCAGCATGACAGGGAGAAGCGATGAGCAGTTCTTC. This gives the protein CASSMTGRSDEQFF.

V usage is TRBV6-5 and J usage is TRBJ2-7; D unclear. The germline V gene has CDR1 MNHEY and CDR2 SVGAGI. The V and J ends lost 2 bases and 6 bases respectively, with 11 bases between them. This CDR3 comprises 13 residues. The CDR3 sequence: CASSYGQFIEQYF. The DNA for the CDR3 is TGTGCCAGCAGTTACGGCCAGTTCATCGAGCAGTACTTC.

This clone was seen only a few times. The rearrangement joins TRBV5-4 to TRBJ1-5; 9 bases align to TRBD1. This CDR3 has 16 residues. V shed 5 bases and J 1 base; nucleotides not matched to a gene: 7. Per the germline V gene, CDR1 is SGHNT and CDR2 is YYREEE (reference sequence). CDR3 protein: CASREGQGWSNQPQHF. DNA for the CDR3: TGTGCCAGCAGGGAGGGACAGGGCTGGAGCAATCAGCCCCAGCATTTT.

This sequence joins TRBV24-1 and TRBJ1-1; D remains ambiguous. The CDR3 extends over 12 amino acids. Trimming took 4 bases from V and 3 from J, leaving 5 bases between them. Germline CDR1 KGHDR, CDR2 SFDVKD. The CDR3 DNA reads TGTGCCACCAGTGAGGAGTACACTGAAGCTTTCTTT. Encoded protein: CATSEEYTEAFF.

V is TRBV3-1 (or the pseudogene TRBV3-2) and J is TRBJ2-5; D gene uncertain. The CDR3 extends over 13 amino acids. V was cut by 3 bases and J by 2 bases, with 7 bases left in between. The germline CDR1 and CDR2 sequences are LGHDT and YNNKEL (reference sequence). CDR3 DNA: TGTGCCAGCAGCCAGCCAGGACAAGAGACCCAGTACTTC. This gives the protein CASSQPGQETQYF.

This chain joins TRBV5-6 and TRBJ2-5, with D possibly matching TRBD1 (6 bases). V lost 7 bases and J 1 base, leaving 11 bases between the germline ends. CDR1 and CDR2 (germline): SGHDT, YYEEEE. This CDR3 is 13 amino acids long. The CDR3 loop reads CASGGSSQETQYF. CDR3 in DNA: TGTGCCAGCGGGGGCAGCAGCCAAGAGACCCAGTACTTC. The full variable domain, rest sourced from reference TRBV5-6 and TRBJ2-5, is DAGVTQSPTHLIKTRGQQVTLRCSPKSGHDTVSWYQQALGQGPQFIFQYYEEEERQRGNFPDRFSGHQFPNYSSELNVNALLLGDSALYLCASGGSSQETQYFGPGTRLLVL.

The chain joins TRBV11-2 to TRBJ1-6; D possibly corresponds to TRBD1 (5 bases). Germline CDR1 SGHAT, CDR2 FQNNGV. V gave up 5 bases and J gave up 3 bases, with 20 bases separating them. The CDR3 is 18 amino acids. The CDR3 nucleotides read TGTGCCAGCAGCGTTAGAGTGGACACGGAATACTATAATTCACCCCTCCACTTT. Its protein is CASSVRVDTEYYNSPLHF.

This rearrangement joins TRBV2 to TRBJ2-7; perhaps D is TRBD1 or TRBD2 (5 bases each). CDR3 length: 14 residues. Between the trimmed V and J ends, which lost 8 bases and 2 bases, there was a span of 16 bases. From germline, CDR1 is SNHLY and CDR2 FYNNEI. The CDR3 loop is CASLERVGPYEQYF. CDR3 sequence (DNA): TGTGCCAGCCTAGAACGGGTGGGACCCTACGAGCAGTACTTC.

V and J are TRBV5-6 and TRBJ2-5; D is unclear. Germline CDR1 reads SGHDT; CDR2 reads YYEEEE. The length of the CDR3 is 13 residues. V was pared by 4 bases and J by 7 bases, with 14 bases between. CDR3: CASSNSGPGTQYF. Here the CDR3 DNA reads TGTGCCAGCAGCAATAGTGGCCCAGGGACCCAGTACTTC.

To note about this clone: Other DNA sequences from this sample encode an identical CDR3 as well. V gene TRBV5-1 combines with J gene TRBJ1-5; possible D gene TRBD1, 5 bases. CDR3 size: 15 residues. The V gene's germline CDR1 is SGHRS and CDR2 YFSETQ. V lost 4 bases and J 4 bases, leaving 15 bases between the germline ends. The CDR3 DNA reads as TGCGCCAGCAGCCTGTGGACGGGACCTAATCAGCCCCAGCATTTT. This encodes CASSLWTGPNQPQHF.

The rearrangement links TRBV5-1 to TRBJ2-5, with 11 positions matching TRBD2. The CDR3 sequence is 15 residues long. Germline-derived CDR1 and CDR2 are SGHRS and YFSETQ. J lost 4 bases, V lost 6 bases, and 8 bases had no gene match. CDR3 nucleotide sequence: TGCGCCAGCACCCTAGCGGGGGGCCACCCAGAGACCCAGTACTTC. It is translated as CASTLAGGHPETQYF. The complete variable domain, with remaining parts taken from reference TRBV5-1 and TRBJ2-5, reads KAGVTQTPRYLIKTRGQQVTLSCSPISGHRSVSWYQQTPGQGLQFLFEYFSETQRNKGNFPGRFSGRQFSNSRSEMNVSTLELGDSALYLCASTLAGGHPETQYFGPGTRLLVL.

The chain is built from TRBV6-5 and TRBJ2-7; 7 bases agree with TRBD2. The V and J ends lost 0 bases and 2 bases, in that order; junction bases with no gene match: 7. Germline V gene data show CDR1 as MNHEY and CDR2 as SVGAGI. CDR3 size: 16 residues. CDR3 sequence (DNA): TGTGCCAGCAGTTACTCTGTGACTAGCAGCCCCTACGAGCAGTACTTC. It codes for CASSYSVTSSPYEQYF.

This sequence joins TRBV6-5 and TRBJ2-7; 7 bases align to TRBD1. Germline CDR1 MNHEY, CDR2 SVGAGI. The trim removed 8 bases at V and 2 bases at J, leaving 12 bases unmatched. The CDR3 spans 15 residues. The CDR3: CASGRKETGPYEQYF. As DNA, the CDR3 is TGTGCCAGCGGCCGAAAGGAGACAGGGCCCTACGAGCAGTACTTC.

CDR3 nucleotides: TGTGCCTCCCACCGATCCCCCGTGGATGAGCAGTTCTTC. Translated, it gives CASHRSPVDEQFF. V gene TRBV6-5 combines with J gene TRBJ2-1; D is undetermined. CDR3 size: 13 residues. The V and J ends lost 11 bases and 8 bases respectively, with 19 bases between them. Germline V gives CDR1 MNHEY, CDR2 SVGAGI.

In DNA, the CDR3 is TGTGCCAGCAGTTACAAGGGGGTCTTGAACACTGAAGCTTTCTTT. Translation gives CASSYKGVLNTEAFF. The V call is TRBV6-6, the J call TRBJ1-1, with a tentative D call TRBD1 (6 bases). V lost 2 bases, J lost 0 bases, and 10 bases lay in between. The CDR3 consists of 15 residues. Germline CDR1 and CDR2: MNHNY and SVGAGI (reference sequence).

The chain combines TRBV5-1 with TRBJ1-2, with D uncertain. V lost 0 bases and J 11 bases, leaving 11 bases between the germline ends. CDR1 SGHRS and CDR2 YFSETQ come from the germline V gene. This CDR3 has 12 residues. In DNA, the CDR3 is TGCGCCAGCAGCTTGGCTGGGATGGGTTACACCTTC. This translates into CASSLAGMGYTF.

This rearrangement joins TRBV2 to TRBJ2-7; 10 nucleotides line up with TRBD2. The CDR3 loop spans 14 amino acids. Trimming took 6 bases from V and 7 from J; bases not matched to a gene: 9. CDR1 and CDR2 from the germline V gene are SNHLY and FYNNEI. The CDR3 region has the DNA TGTGCCAGCAGCCAGCGGGAGGGGCGAGTGGAGCAGTACTTC. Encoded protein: CASSQREGRVEQYF.